The sequence of this TCR beta chain was determined in a study of shared clonotypes between healthy human individuals. Study-wide results and caveats: Larger richness was generally estimated for naive than memory subsets.

This table comes from immunoSEQ multiplex PCR, and its TCRdb copy is limited to in-frame clones, with some not included. The sample yields approximately 2.5 million clones, 80% to 95% seen once. Naive CD45RA+ and memory CD45RA-negative subsets were split from CD4+ cells. About this clone: Its antigen remains unidentified.

The V end was cut by 0 bases, the J end by 3 bases, with 11 bases between. Germline loops: CDR1 SGHRS, CDR2 YFSETQ. This CDR3 has 15 residues. The specimen sequenced was naive CD4+ T cells from PBMCs. Subset specified: CD45RA+ positively selected. The V gene is TRBV5-1, the J gene TRBJ2-3; possible D gene TRBD2, 5 bases. This sequence was found in a man aged 18 to 30 in good health. Some clones in this sample may be carry-over from other donors' samples. CDR3 loop: CASSLVWRGTDTQYF. The CDR3 nucleotides are TGCGCCAGCAGCTTGGTCTGGAGAGGGACAGATACGCAGTATTTT.